This TCR beta chain came from a study of blood T cell repertoires in COVID-19. About the study: Italy, Spain and the United States were the sources of the convalescent and acute COVID-19 samples.

This clone was detected once. Generated by immunoSEQ multiplex PCR, the TCRdb table keeps only in-frame clones and is missing some. Here the sample spans about 190,000 clones, 80% to 85% being singletons. The V and J ends lost 5 bases and 0 bases respectively, with 9 bases between them. CDR3 length: 14 residues. Per the germline V gene, CDR1 is SGHNT and CDR2 is YYREEE (reference sequence). Sequencing input: peripheral blood. J is TRBJ2-1 and V is TRBV5-4; D may be TRBD1 (6 bases). The clonotype comes from a woman aged 80 or over with COVID-19, enrolled during active disease. In DNA, the CDR3 is TGTGCCAGCAGGGCAGGGGACTCCTACAATGAGCAGTTCTTC. Translated: CASRAGDSYNEQFF.